These 30 T cell receptor beta chains share one sample of origin, sequenced in a study of preoperative IRX-2 immunotherapy in early breast cancer. Sequenced by immunoSEQ multiplex PCR; TCRdb stores in-frame clones only, minus some. The sample records some 30,000 clones, nearly 90% being singletons. Treatment given: preoperative locoregional IRX-2 cytokine immunotherapy. The sample here was taken from a patient treated with IRX-2 immunotherapy. All receptors come from a human donor with breast cancer.

The chain combines TRBV7-2 with TRBJ1-3; D remains ambiguous. Between the trimmed V and J ends, which lost 5 bases and 1 base, there was a span of 15 bases. CDR3 size: 16 residues. Germline CDR1 and CDR2: SGHTA and FQGNSA. CDR3 in amino acids: CASSPGPVRSGNTIYF. The CDR3 region has the DNA TGTGCCAGCAGCCCCGGGCCGGTTAGATCTGGAAACACCATATATTTT.

The rearrangement links TRBV4-3 to TRBJ2-7; 7 bases map to TRBD1. V trimming: 0 bases; J trimming: 0 bases; junction bases outside the gene matches: 2. Germline V gene lookup returns CDR1 LGHNA and CDR2 YSLEER. The CDR3 loop spans 15 amino acids. In DNA, the CDR3 is TGCGCCAGCAGCCAAGACAGGGGGAACTCCTACGAGCAGTACTTC. Translated: CASSQDRGNSYEQYF.

This chain links TRBV5-4 with TRBJ2-1; unclear D gene. The CDR3 consists of 18 residues. V was shortened by 4 bases and J by 3 bases, with 23 bases between the two germline ends. Per germline, CDR1 SGHNT and CDR2 YYREEE (reference sequence). DNA for the CDR3: TGTGCCAGCAGCGTAACCCCATATTCGGGCCAAAACTACAATGAGCAGTTCTTC. Translation: CASSVTPYSGQNYNEQFF.

This sequence joins TRBV7-2 and TRBJ1-4, with D unclear. V lost 5 bases and J lost 1, with 8 bases in between. The CDR3 covers 14 residues. Germline loops: CDR1 SGHTA, CDR2 FQGNSA. In nucleotides, the CDR3 is TGTGCCAGCAGCCCCCGGGAAACTAATGAAAAACTGTTTTTT. Translated, it gives CASSPRETNEKLFF.

The rearrangement links TRBV19 to TRBJ2-3, with a tentative D call TRBD2 (6 bases). V was clipped by 1 base and J by 4 bases, with 6 bases between them. The CDR3 extends over 13 amino acids. Germline assignment: CDR1 LNHDA and CDR2 SQIVND (reference sequence). CDR3 nucleotide sequence: TGTGCCAGTAGTATAGTAGCGGCAGATACGCAGTATTTT. Amino acids: CASSIVAADTQYF.

This rearrangement joins TRBV19 to TRBJ2-7; 9 bases align to TRBD1. CDR3 length equals 14 residues. The germline gives CDR1 LNHDA, CDR2 SQIVND (reference sequence). With 9 bases clipped from V and 5 bases from J, the junction kept 11 bases outside the gene matches. The CDR3 nucleotides are TGTGCCAGCAACCAGCCGGGACAGGGTAACGAGCAGTACTTC. Translation: CASNQPGQGNEQYF. The full variable domain, its missing parts supplied by reference TRBV19 and TRBJ2-7, is DGGITQSPKYLFRKEGQNVTLSCEQNLNHDAMYWYRQDPGQGLRLIYYSQIVNDFQKGDIAEGYSVSREKKESFPLTVTSAQKNPTAFYLCASNQPGQGNEQYFGPGTRLTVT.

This chain joins TRBV10-3 and TRBJ1-1; D is perhaps TRBD1 (5 bases). Germline lookup yields CDR1 ENHRY and CDR2 SYGVKD. Trimming removed 10 bases at V and 4 bases at J, with 13 bases between. The CDR3 extends over 12 amino acids. CDR3 in DNA: TGTGCCAGCGGGGCGCTGGGCACTGAAGCTTTCTTT. The encoded protein is CASGALGTEAFF.

The chain combines TRBV6-1 with TRBJ1-4; 7 bases are shared with TRBD1. Germline trimming cut 6 bases from V and 6 bases from J; bases unmatched to any gene: 10. The CDR3 has 15 residues. Germline CDR1 and CDR2: MNHNS and SASEGT. CDR3 amino acids: CASSHRQGIDEKLFF. The CDR3 region has the DNA TGTGCCAGCAGCCACAGACAGGGCATCGATGAAAAACTGTTTTTT.

The chain is built from TRBV5-1 and TRBJ1-2; D not certain. This CDR3 contains 15 residues. Trimming cost V 2 bases and J 1 base, with 12 bases left between them. CDR1 and CDR2 from the germline V gene are SGHRS and YFSETQ. In DNA form, the CDR3 reads TGCGCCAGCAGCTTAGATCCGACCCTTAACTATGGCTACACCTTC. Amino acid sequence: CASSLDPTLNYGYTF.

This chain joins TRBV14 and TRBJ2-1; tentative D call: TRBD2 (6 bases). Germline CDR1 and CDR2: SGHDN and FVKESK. The CDR3 contains 15 residues. With 5 bases removed from V and 7 bases from J, the gap between germline ends came to 18 bases. For the CDR3, the DNA is TGTGCCAGCAGCGTAGCTGGAGGGCCGGGGAATGAGCAGTTCTTC. It translates to CASSVAGGPGNEQFF.

The chain employs TRBV10-2 and TRBJ1-6; the D is unclear. Trimming removed 4 bases from V and 5 bases from J, with 9 bases in between. The CDR3 sequence is 14 residues long. The germline CDR1 and CDR2 sequences are WSHSY and SAAADI. The CDR3 here is CASSGAENNSPLHF. The DNA for the CDR3 is TGCGCCAGCAGTGGGGCAGAAAATAATTCACCCCTCCACTTT.

The chain combines TRBV19 with TRBJ2-2; D uncertain. The V end was cut by 7 bases, the J end by 7 bases, with 19 bases between. This CDR3 comprises 15 residues. CDR1 and CDR2 from the germline V gene are LNHDA and SQIVND (reference sequence). The CDR3 here is CASKETGSWVGELFF. The DNA for the CDR3 is TGTGCCAGTAAGGAGACGGGTTCCTGGGTCGGGGAGCTGTTTTTT.

V gene TRBV10-2 combines with J gene TRBJ1-5, with D possibly TRBD1 on 6 matching bases. This CDR3 is 14 amino acids long. Trimming cost V 0 bases and J 4 bases, with 7 bases left between them. CDR1 and CDR2 (germline): WSHSY, SAAADI. The CDR3 sequence: CASSESQGNQPQHF. CDR3 sequence (DNA): TGCGCCAGCAGTGAGTCACAGGGTAATCAGCCCCAGCATTTT.

The chain uses TRBV7-6 and TRBJ2-7, with TRBD2 identical over 12 bases. From germline, CDR1 is SGHVS and CDR2 FNYEAQ. The CDR3 length is 14 residues. The V and J ends lost 5 bases and 6 bases, in that order; junction bases with no gene match: 5. CDR3 region: CASSQLAGGGEQYF. CDR3 bases: TGTGCCAGCAGCCAACTAGCGGGAGGAGGCGAGCAGTACTTC.

J is TRBJ2-1 and V is TRBV7-8; D is perhaps TRBD1 (6 bases). V lost 1 base to trimming and J lost 15 bases, with 13 bases between them. This CDR3 spans 12 amino acids. Germline-derived CDR1 and CDR2 are SGHVS and FQNEAQ. This chain's CDR3 is CASSLVYRAVFF. The CDR3 DNA reads as TGTGCCAGCAGCTTAGTTTACAGGGCCGTGTTCTTC. The variable domain in full, with the rest retrieved from reference TRBV7-8 and TRBJ2-1, is GAGVSQSPRYKVAKRGQDVALRCDPISGHVSLFWYQQALGQGPEFLTYFQNEAQLDKSGLPSDRFFAERPEGSVSTLKIQRTQQEDSAVYLCASSLVYRAVFFGPGTRLTVL.

This rearrangement joins TRBV6-5 to TRBJ1-1; D remains ambiguous. CDR3 length: 16 residues. Germline V CDR1 and CDR2: MNHEY, SVGAGI. V was shortened by 0 bases and J by 1 base, with 12 bases between the two germline ends. This CDR3 is CASSYSRWPSNTEAFF. Written as DNA, the CDR3 is TGTGCCAGCAGTTACTCGAGGTGGCCGTCGAACACTGAAGCTTTCTTT.

The chain couples TRBV6-5 to TRBJ2-1, with D perhaps TRBD1 or TRBD2 (5 bases each). The ends were cut back, 2 bases at V and 9 bases at J, with 8 bases in the middle. Germline V gives CDR1 MNHEY, CDR2 SVGAGI. This CDR3 has 12 residues. The CDR3 sequence is CASSYRGGEQFF. CDR3 in DNA: TGTGCCAGCAGTTACCGGGGCGGTGAGCAGTTCTTC.

This chain joins TRBV27 and TRBJ2-3; 10 bases map to TRBD1. This CDR3 spans 15 amino acids. CDR1 MNHEY and CDR2 SMNVEV come from the germline V gene (reference sequence). V shed 3 bases and J 6 bases; nucleotides not matched to a gene: 6. In nucleotides, the CDR3 is TGTGCCAGCAGTTTGGGGACAGGGGTTCGGGATACGCAGTATTTT. As protein: CASSLGTGVRDTQYF.

This chain uses TRBV18 with TRBJ1-1; 7 bases agree with TRBD1. Germline lookup yields CDR1 KGHSH and CDR2 LQKENI. There are 16 residues in the CDR3. Trimming at V came to 4 bases and at J to 1 base, leaving 9 bases not matched to a gene. This chain's CDR3 is CASSQQGRGTNTEAFF. The CDR3 DNA sequence: TGTGCCAGCTCACAACAGGGGAGGGGAACGAACACTGAAGCTTTCTTT. The complete variable domain, with remaining parts taken from reference TRBV18 and TRBJ1-1, reads NAGVMQNPRHLVRRRGQEARLRCSPMKGHSHVYWYRQLPEEGLKFMVYLQKENIIDESGMPKERFSAEFPKEGPSILRIQQVVRGDSAAYFCASSQQGRGTNTEAFFGQGTRLTVV.

J is TRBJ1-6 and V is TRBV30, with D unresolved. Germline lookup yields CDR1 GTSNPN and CDR2 SVGIG (reference sequence). The CDR3 totals 12 residues. The ends were cut back, 2 bases at V and 7 bases at J, with 6 bases in the middle. The DNA of the CDR3 is TGTGCCTGGAGTTTGCGAAATTCACCCCTCCACTTT. It specifies CAWSLRNSPLHF.

This rearrangement joins TRBV6-1 to TRBJ1-4; 11 bases fit TRBD1. The length of the CDR3 is 14 residues. J gave up 7 bases and V 6 bases, and 4 bases lay outside the gene matches. Germline V gene lookup returns CDR1 MNHNS and CDR2 SASEGT. The CDR3 loop reads CASRGTGGVEKLFF. CDR3 DNA: TGTGCCAGCAGGGGGACAGGGGGTGTTGAAAAACTGTTTTTT.

V and J are TRBV7-2 and TRBJ2-6; 9 positions agree with TRBD2. Germline loops: CDR1 SGHTA, CDR2 FQGNSA. With 1 base clipped from V and 3 bases from J, the junction kept 7 bases outside the gene matches. The CDR3 covers 18 residues. The CDR3 region is CASSLVGGGAFGANVLTF. In nucleotides, the CDR3 is TGTGCCAGCAGCTTAGTCGGCGGGGGGGCCTTTGGGGCCAACGTCCTGACTTTC.

The J gene is TRBJ2-1, the V gene TRBV5-1, with 9 bases aligning to TRBD2. CDR1 and CDR2 from the germline V gene are SGHRS and YFSETQ. CDR3 length: 17 amino acids. V dropped 0 bases and J dropped 8; count of bases not matched to a gene: 12. Written as DNA, the CDR3 is TGCGCCAGCAGCTTGGGATGGCGGGGGGGAACAAGTGATGAGCAGTTCTTC. This encodes CASSLGWRGGTSDEQFF.

The rearrangement links TRBV6-4 to TRBJ2-5; D unresolved. In germline, CDR1 is MRHNA, CDR2 SNTAGT. V was cut by 7 bases and J by 2 bases, with 5 bases left in between. There are 11 residues in the CDR3. The CDR3 DNA follows: TGTGCCAGCACAAGTCAAGAGACCCAGTACTTC. This codes for CASTSQETQYF.

This chain links TRBV28 with TRBJ2-6; tentative D call: TRBD1 (5 bases). CDR1 is MDHEN and CDR2 is SYDVKM in the germline V gene. This CDR3 spans 16 amino acids. Trimming took 7 bases from V and 2 from J, leaving 15 bases between them. The CDR3 DNA sequence: TGTGCCAGCATTGGACATCTAATACCTGGGGCCAACGTCCTGACTTTC. It yields the protein CASIGHLIPGANVLTF.

The V call is TRBV7-9, the J call TRBJ1-2, with a weak D call TRBD1 (5 bases). V was pared by 2 bases and J by 8 bases, with 15 bases between. Germline loops: CDR1 SEHNR, CDR2 FQNEAQ (reference sequence). This CDR3 has 14 residues. CDR3 DNA: TGTGCCAGCAGCTTAATGGGGACGTCCAGCGGCTACACCTTC. Its translation is CASSLMGTSSGYTF.

This clone has a single count. This chain connects TRBV2 to TRBJ2-5, with 9 bases fitting TRBD1. J lost 0 bases, V lost 3 bases, and 2 bases had no gene match. Germline lookup yields CDR1 SNHLY and CDR2 FYNNEI. The CDR3 contains 15 residues. The CDR3 nucleotides read TGTGCCAGCAGTGATGGACAGGGGTACCAAGAGACCCAGTACTTC. It codes for CASSDGQGYQETQYF.

The chain uses TRBV5-1 and TRBJ2-3; D is undetermined. CDR3 length: 13 amino acids. V dropped 5 bases and J dropped 2 bases, with 9 bases sitting between them. The V gene's germline CDR1 is SGHRS and CDR2 YFSETQ. CDR3 nucleotide sequence: TGCGCCAGCAGTTCAAGATTCACAGATACGCAGTATTTT. It translates to CASSSRFTDTQYF.

The CDR3 nucleotides read TGTGCCAGCAGACCTACAGGGGGATCAGAGACCCAGTACTTC. It specifies CASRPTGGSETQYF. This chain links TRBV5-6 with TRBJ2-5, with 8 bases that match TRBD1. Germline V gene data show CDR1 as SGHDT and CDR2 as YYEEEE. J lost 4 bases, V lost 5 bases, and 7 bases had no gene match. The CDR3 length is 14 residues.

The chain links TRBV11-1 to TRBJ1-2, with TRBD1 matching over 7 bases. V shed 5 bases, J shed 4 bases, and the junction held 4 bases outside the gene matches. The CDR3 loop spans 13 amino acids. Germline values: CDR1 SGHAT, CDR2 FQDESV (reference sequence). Here the CDR3 reads CASSERDSYGYTF. The CDR3 bases are TGTGCCAGCAGCGAGCGGGACAGCTATGGCTACACCTTC.